This T cell receptor (beta chain) appears in the sequencing data of a study of CD8 T cells in ankylosing spondylitis. TCRdb reprocessed the 5' RACE reads with MiXCR, giving one entry per CDR3 protein. Of about 800,000 distinct CDR3 sequences listed, about 11% are singletons. The CDR3 totals 14 residues. Between the trimmed V and J ends, which lost 4 bases and 3 bases, there was a span of 13 bases. Germline lookup yields CDR1 SGHDT and CDR2 YYEEEE. Study conclusions and caveats: A TCR beta motif of several highly homologous variants seemed to mark ankylosing spondylitis blood.

This clonotype was observed at least ten times. Its antigen is undetermined. Sequencing used blood, either unsorted or a sorted T cell fraction (not recorded which). The origin of this receptor is a male donor with ankylosing spondylitis. The genes are TRBV5-6 and TRBJ1-1; D gene uncertain. The CDR3 sequence: CASSRDWRDTEAFF. In nucleotides, the CDR3 is TGTGCCAGCAGCCGAGACTGGAGGGACACTGAAGCTTTCTTT.